This passage covers 10 T cell receptor beta chains from one sample sequenced in a study of response to subunit inactivated influenza vaccine. TCRdb independently ran MiXCR on the RT-PCR reads; one entry per CDR3 protein. The sample lists fewer than 600,000 distinct CDR3 sequences, 6.5% to 8% occurring once. Sequenced material: PBMCs from blood, taken less than 30 months after vaccination. The receptor set was obtained from a man in his fifties or sixties who received an inactivated influenza vaccine.

The genes are TRBV24-1 and TRBJ2-3; 11 positions match TRBD2. The V gene end was trimmed by 0 bases and the J gene end by 2 bases; junction bases not matched to a gene: 3. CDR1 is KGHDR, CDR2 SFDVKD, per germline. The CDR3 runs 17 residues. Here the CDR3 DNA reads TGTGCCACCAGTGATTTGCAACTAGCGGGAGCCACAGATACGCAGTATTTT. Translating gives CATSDLQLAGATDTQYF.

This clonotype was seen many times. The V gene is TRBV12-3 or TRBV12-4, the J gene TRBJ2-2; 8 bases align to TRBD1. J lost 3 bases, V lost 3 bases, and 3 bases had no gene match. The CDR3 has 15 amino acids. CDR3 DNA sequence: TGTGCCAGCAGTTTGGACAGGGACTACACCGGGGAGCTGTTTTTT. This sequence encodes CASSLDRDYTGELFF.

A few counts support this clonotype. The chain has TRBV9 and TRBJ2-3; either TRBD1 or TRBD2 may supply D (5 bases each). The V gene's germline CDR1 is SGDLS and CDR2 YYNGEE. The germline V and J ends were trimmed by 5 bases and 1 base, with 14 bases remaining between them. The CDR3 is 15 amino acids. CDR3 coding DNA: TGTGCCAGCAGTGACCACGGGGCTGGCACAGATACGCAGTATTTT. Amino acid sequence: CASSDHGAGTDTQYF. The whole variable domain, filled in from reference TRBV9 and TRBJ2-3, reads DSGVTQTPKHLITATGQRVTLRCSPRSGDLSVYWYQQSLDQGLQFLIQYYNGEERAKGNILERFSAQQFPDLHSELNLSSLELGDSALYFCASSDHGAGTDTQYFGPGTRLTVL.

This sequence joins TRBV20-1 and TRBJ1-4; possibly TRBD1 for D (5 bases). Germline V gene data show CDR1 as DFQATT and CDR2 as SNEGSKA (reference sequence). The V and J ends lost 0 bases and 4 bases respectively, with 12 bases between them. The CDR3 totals 15 residues. CDR3 loop: CSARDWQGNNEKLFF. The CDR3 DNA reads TGCAGTGCTAGAGATTGGCAGGGCAATAATGAAAAACTGTTTTTT.

The V gene is TRBV4-2, the J gene TRBJ2-7; D possibly corresponds to TRBD1 (7 bases). Germline-derived CDR1 and CDR2 are LGHNA and YNFKEQ. Trimming shortened V by 4 bases and J by 0 bases, and 22 bases separated the two germline ends. The CDR3 contains 18 residues. The CDR3 protein is CASSRTLRAGTDSYEQYF. The CDR3 DNA sequence: TGTGCCAGCAGCCGCACACTAAGGGCGGGGACAGACTCCTACGAGCAGTACTTC.

This clonotype was recorded a few times. The chain carries TRBV29-1 and TRBJ2-1; D possibly corresponds to TRBD2 (6 bases). This CDR3 region has 11 residues. Trimming removed 7 bases at V and 5 bases at J, with 9 bases between. Germline CDR1 is SQVTM and CDR2 is ANQGSEA. The CDR3 DNA is TGCAGCGGGGGACTCCACAATGAGCAGTTCTTC. Protein sequence: CSGGLHNEQFF.

Ten or more counts support this clonotype. This sequence joins TRBV29-1 and TRBJ2-1, with 11 bases matching TRBD1. V shed 4 bases, J shed 7 bases, and the junction held 15 bases outside the gene matches. This CDR3 is 17 amino acids long. The V gene's germline CDR1 is SQVTM and CDR2 ANQGSEA. CDR3 DNA sequence: TGCAGCGTTGGGACAGGGGGCGGGGTTGCGCAGGAGAATGAGCAGTTCTTC. This translates into CSVGTGGGVAQENEQFF.

The sample holds a few counts of this clonotype. CDR3 nucleotide sequence: TGTGCCAGCAGTATCTATTCACCCCTCCACTTT. Amino acid sequence: CASSIYSPLHF. The rearrangement joins TRBV28 to TRBJ1-6; D not certain. This CDR3 is 11 amino acids long. Germline V lookup: CDR1 MDHEN, CDR2 SYDVKM. Trimming cost V 5 bases and J 8 bases, with 4 bases left between them.

This CDR3 reads CASSQYVPGVNSPLHF. CDR3 sequence (DNA): TGCGCCAGCAGCCAATATGTACCAGGGGTAAATTCACCCCTCCACTTT. This sequence joins TRBV4-1 and TRBJ1-6; TRBD1 might be the D (6 bases). Trimming removed 2 bases from V and 7 bases from J, with 15 bases in between. The germline CDR1 and CDR2 sequences are MGHRA and YSYEKL. This CDR3 is 16 amino acids long.

This clonotype was seen repeatedly, ten times or more. The rearrangement joins TRBV20-1 to TRBJ2-5, with D perhaps matching TRBD1 (6 bases). This CDR3 is built from 12 residues. The germline V gene has CDR1 DFQATT and CDR2 SNEGSKA (reference sequence). V gave up 6 bases and J gave up 4 bases, with 12 bases separating them. The CDR3 is CSATTGRETQYF. Here the CDR3 DNA reads TGCAGTGCCACCACAGGGAGAGAGACCCAGTACTTC.